The 5 T cell receptor beta chains below were found in one sample sequenced in a study of glioma-infiltrating T cells. Amplification of TCR alpha and beta CDR3 regions from RNA used iRepertoire nested multiplex PCR. TCRdb ran MiXCR on the multiplex PCR reads and lists one entry per CDR3 protein. The data hold 170,000 or so distinct CDR3 sequences, with more than 35% observed a single time. Sequencing was performed on glioma tissue, nonneoplastic brain tissue, or PBMCs (not recorded which). Source of these receptors: a human donor with low-grade glioma or glioblastoma, undergoing nonglioma brain surgery, or in good health (not recorded which).

About this clonotype itself: Since a much larger clone is just one base distant, this may be a read error. The CDR3 DNA is TGTGCCAGCAGACAGCAGACCTACGAGAAGTACTTC. As protein: CASRQQTYEKYF. V usage is TRBV11-2 and J usage is TRBJ2-7, with D uncertain. This CDR3 has 12 amino acids. Germline CDR1 is SGHAT and CDR2 is FQNNGV. Variable domain in full (rest from reference TRBV11-2 and TRBJ2-7): EAGVAQSPRYKIIEKRQSVAFWCNPISGHATLYWYQQILGQGPKLLIQFQNNGVVDDSQLPKDRFSAERLKGVDSTLKIQPAKLEDSAVYLCASRQQTYEKYFGPGTRLTVT.

This clonotype was detected many times. The rearrangement joins TRBV7-2 to TRBJ1-6; no definite D call. The germline V gene encodes CDR1 SGHTA and CDR2 FQGNSA. V was pared by 1 base and J by 4 bases, with 8 bases between. This CDR3 is built from 15 residues. The CDR3 protein is CASSLDLTYNSPLHF. The CDR3 nucleotides are TGTGCCAGCAGCTTAGATCTGACGTATAATTCACCCCTCCACTTT.

As concerns this clonotype: Since a much larger clone is just one base distant, this may be a read error. The rearrangement links TRBV20-1 to TRBJ2-1, with 8 bases aligning to TRBD1. The length of the CDR3 is 16 residues. From germline, CDR1 is DFQATT and CDR2 SNEGSKA (reference sequence). The CDR3 sequence: CSAEPTRTGFYNEKFF. In nucleotides, the CDR3 is TGCAGTGCCGAGCCCACCCGGACAGGGTTCTACAATGAGAAGTTCTTC.

There are a few counts of this clonotype. V is TRBV7-2 and J is TRBJ2-1, with TRBD2 matching over 10 bases. This CDR3 region has 19 residues. In germline, CDR1 is SGHTA, CDR2 FQGNSA. Germline trimming cut 1 base from V and 7 bases from J; bases unmatched to any gene: 16. CDR3 bases: TGTGCCAGCAGCTTAGTCTCTAGCGGGAGAGGAGGTGGCTGGAATGAGCAGTTCTTC. Translation: CASSLVSSGRGGGWNEQFF.

Concerning this clonotype itself: A much larger clone is a single base away; this may be a read error. This chain joins TRBV7-9 and TRBJ2-1, with D perhaps TRBD2 (6 bases). Germline V gene data show CDR1 as SEHNR and CDR2 as FQNEAQ (reference sequence). V lost 1 base and J lost 8, with 18 bases in between. The CDR3 totals 16 residues. This chain's CDR3 is CASSLVRRTISHEQFF. The CDR3, as DNA: TGTGCCAGCAGCTTAGTCCGTAGGACTATCTCCCATGAGCAGTTCTTC.